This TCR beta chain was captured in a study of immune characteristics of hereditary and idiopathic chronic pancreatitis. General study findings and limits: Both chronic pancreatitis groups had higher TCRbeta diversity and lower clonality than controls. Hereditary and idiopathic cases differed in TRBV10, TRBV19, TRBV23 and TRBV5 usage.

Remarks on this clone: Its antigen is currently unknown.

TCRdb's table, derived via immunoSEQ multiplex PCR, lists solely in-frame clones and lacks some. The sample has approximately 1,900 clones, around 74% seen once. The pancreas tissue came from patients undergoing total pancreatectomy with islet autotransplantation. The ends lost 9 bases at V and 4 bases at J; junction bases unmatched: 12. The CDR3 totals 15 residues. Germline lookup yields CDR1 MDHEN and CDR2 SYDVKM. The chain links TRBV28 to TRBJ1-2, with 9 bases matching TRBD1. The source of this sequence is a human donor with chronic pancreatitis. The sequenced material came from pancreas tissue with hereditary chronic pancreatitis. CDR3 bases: TGTGCCAGTATAACGTGGACAGGGGCTAGCTATGGCTACACCTTC. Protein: CASITWTGASYGYTF.